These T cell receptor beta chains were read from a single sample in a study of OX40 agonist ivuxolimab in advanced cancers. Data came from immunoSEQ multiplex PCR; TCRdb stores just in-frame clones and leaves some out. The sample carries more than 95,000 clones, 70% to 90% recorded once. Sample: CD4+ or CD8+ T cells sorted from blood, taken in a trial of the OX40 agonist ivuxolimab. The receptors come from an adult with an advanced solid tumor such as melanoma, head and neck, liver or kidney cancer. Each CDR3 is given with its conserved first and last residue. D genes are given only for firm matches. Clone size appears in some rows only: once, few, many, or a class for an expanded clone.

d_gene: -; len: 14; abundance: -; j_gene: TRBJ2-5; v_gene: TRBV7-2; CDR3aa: CASSLAWRQETQYF; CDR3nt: TGTGCCAGCAGCTTAGCGTGGCGGCAAGAGACCCAGTACTTC
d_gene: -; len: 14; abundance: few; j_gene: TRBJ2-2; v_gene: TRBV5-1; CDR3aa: CASSFDSTTGELFF; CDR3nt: TGCGCCAGCAGCTTCGATTCCACCACCGGGGAGCTGTTTTTT
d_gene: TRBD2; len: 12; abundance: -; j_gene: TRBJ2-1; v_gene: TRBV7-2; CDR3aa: CASSSAGVGQFF; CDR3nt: TGTGCCAGCAGCTCCGCGGGGGTAGGTCAGTTCTTC
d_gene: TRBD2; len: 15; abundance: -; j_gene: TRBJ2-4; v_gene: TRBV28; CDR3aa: CASSLAGGPLNIQYF; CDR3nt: TGTGCCAGCAGTTTAGCGGGGGGGCCGTTAAACATTCAGTACTTC
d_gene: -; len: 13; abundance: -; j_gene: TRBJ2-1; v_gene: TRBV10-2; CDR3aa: CASSESGWVPAFF; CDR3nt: TGCGCCAGCAGTGAGTCGGGTTGGGTCCCCGCGTTCTTC
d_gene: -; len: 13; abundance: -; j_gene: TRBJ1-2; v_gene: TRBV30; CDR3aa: CAWRDRSKYGYTF; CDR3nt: TGTGCCTGGAGAGATCGATCCAAGTATGGCTACACCTTC
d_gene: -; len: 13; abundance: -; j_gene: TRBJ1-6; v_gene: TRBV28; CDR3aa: CASSFRGSPTLHF; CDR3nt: TGTGCCAGCAGTTTTAGAGGGTCCCCGACCCTCCACTTT
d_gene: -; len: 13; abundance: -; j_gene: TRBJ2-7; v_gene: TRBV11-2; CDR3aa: CASSLDVEAGQYF; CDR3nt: TGTGCCAGCAGCTTAGATGTGGAGGCAGGGCAGTACTTC
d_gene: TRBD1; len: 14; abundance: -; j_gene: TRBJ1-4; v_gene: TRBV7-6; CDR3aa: CASSSGTGMEKLFF; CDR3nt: TGTGCCAGCAGTTCCGGGACAGGGATGGAAAAACTGTTTTTT
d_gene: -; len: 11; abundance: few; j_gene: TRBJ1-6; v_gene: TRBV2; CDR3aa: CASRKNSPLHF; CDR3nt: TGTGCCAGCCGGAAAAATTCACCCCTCCACTTT
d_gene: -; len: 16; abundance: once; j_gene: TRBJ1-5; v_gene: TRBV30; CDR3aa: CAWSVRLGDSNQPQHF; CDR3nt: TGTGCCTGGAGTGTACGATTGGGGGATAGCAATCAGCCCCAGCATTTT
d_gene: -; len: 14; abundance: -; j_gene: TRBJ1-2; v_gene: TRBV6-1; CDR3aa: CASSTQTVNYGYTF; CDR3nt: TGTGCCAGCAGTACGCAAACGGTGAACTATGGCTACACCTTC
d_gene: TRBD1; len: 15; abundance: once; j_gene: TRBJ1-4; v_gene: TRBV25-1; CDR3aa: CASSAVTGGAEKLFF; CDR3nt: TGTGCCAGCAGTGCAGTCACAGGGGGCGCCGAAAAACTGTTTTTT
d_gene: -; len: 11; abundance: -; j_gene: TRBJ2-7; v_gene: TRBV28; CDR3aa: CASSSRHEQYF; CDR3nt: TGTGCCAGCAGCTCCCGGCACGAGCAGTACTTC
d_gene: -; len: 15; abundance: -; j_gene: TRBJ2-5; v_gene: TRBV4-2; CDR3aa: CASSQGDRREETQYF; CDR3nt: TGTGCCAGCAGCCAAGGGGACCGGCGCGAAGAGACCCAGTACTTC
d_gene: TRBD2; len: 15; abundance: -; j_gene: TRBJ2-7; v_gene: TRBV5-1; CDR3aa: CASSLDLAGSYEQYF; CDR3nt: TGCGCCAGCAGCTTGGACCTAGCGGGGTCCTACGAGCAGTACTTC
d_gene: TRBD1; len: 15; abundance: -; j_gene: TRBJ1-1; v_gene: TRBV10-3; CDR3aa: CAISDSRQGGTEAFF; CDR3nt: TGTGCCATCAGCGACTCCCGACAGGGTGGCACTGAAGCTTTCTTT
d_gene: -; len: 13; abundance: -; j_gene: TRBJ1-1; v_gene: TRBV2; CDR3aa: CASRQGPFTEAFF; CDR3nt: TGTGCCAGCAGGCAGGGTCCGTTCACTGAAGCTTTCTTT
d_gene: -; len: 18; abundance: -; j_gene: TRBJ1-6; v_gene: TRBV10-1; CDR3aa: CASSESRARTPNNSPLHF; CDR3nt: TGCGCCAGCAGTGAGTCCAGGGCTCGGACACCCAATAATTCACCCCTCCACTTT
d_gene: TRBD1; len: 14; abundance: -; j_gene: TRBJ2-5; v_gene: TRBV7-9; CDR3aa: CASSPQGARETQYF; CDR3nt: TGTGCCAGCAGCCCCCAGGGGGCGCGAGAGACCCAGTACTTC
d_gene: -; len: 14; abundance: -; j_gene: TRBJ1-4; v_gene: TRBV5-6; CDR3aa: CASSLVQTNEKLFF; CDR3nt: TGTGCCAGCAGCTTGGTGCAGACAAATGAAAAACTGTTTTTT
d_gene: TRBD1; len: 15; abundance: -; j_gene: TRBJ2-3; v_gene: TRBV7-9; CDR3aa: CASSLGDRGHGTQYF; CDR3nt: TGTGCCAGCAGCTTAGGGGACAGGGGGCATGGTACGCAGTATTTT
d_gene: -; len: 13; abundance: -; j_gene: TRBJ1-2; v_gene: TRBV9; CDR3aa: CASSVGGNYGYTF; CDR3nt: TGTGCCAGCAGCGTTGGGGGCAACTATGGCTACACCTTC
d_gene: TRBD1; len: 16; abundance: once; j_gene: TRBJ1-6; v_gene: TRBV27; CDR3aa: CASRRDRVAYNSPLHF; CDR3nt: TGTGCCAGCAGACGGGACAGGGTCGCCTATAATTCACCCCTCCACTTT
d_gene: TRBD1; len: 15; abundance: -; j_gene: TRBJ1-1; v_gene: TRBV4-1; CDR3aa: CASSRGTGGNTEAFF; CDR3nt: TGCGCCAGCAGCCGAGGGACAGGCGGAAACACTGAAGCTTTCTTT
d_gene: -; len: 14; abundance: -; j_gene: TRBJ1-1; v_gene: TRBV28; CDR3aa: CASSLYPQTAEAFF; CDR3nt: TGTGCCAGCAGTTTATACCCGCAGACGGCTGAAGCTTTCTTT
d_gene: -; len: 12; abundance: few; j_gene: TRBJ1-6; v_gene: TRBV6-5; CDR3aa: CASSEQNSPLHF; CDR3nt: TGTGCCAGCAGCGAGCAGAATTCACCCCTCCACTTT
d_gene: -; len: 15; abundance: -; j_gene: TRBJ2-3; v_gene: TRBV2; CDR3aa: CASSDWAASTDTQYF; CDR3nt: TGTGCCAGCAGTGACTGGGCTGCTAGCACAGATACGCAGTATTTT
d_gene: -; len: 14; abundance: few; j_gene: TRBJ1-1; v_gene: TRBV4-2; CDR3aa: CASSQEGRRGQAFF; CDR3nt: TGTGCCAGCAGCCAAGAAGGCAGGCGCGGGCAAGCTTTCTTT
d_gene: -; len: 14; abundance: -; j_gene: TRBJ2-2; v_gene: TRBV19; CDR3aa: CASLTIGNTGELFF; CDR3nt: TGTGCCAGTTTAACAATAGGGAACACCGGGGAGCTGTTTTTT
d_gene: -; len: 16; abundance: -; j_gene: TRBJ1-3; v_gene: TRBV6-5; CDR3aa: CASSFGAHGAGNTIYF; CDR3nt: TGTGCCAGCAGTTTTGGGGCCCACGGAGCTGGAAACACCATATATTTT
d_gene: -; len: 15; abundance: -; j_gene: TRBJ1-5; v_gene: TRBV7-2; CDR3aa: CASSKQGPGYQPQHF; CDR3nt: TGTGCCAGCAGCAAACAGGGTCCCGGATATCAGCCCCAGCATTTT
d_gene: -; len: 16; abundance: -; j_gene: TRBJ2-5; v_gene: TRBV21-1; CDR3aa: CASSKALAPSQETQYF; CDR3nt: TGTGCCAGCAGCAAAGCGCTAGCACCGTCACAAGAGACCCAGTACTTC
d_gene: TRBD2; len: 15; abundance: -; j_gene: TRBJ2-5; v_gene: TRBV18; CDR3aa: CASSPTSGGKETQYF; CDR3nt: TGTGCCAGCTCGCCCACTAGCGGGGGAAAAGAGACCCAGTACTTC
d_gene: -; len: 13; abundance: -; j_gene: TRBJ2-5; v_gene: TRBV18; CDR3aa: CASSSRGGETQYF; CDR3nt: TGTGCCAGCTCATCCAGGGGTGGAGAGACCCAGTACTTC
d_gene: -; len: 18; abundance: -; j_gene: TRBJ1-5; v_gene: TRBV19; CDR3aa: CATTEGGATFRSNQPQHF; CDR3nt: TGTGCCACCACCGAGGGAGGAGCGACTTTTCGTAGCAATCAGCCCCAGCATTTT
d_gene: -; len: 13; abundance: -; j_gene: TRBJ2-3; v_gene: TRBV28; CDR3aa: CASRKLSADTQYF; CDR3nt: TGTGCCAGCAGAAAGTTAAGTGCAGATACGCAGTATTTT
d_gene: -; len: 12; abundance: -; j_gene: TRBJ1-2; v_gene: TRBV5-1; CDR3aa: CASSLGNYGYTF; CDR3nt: TGCGCCAGCAGCTTGGGCAACTATGGCTACACCTTC
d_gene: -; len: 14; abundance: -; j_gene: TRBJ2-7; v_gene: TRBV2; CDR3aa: CARGGGGATYEQYF; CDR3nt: TGTGCCAGGGGGGGCGGGGGAGCCACCTACGAGCAGTACTTC
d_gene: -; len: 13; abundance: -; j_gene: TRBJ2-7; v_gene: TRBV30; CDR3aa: CAWSRTYSYEQYF; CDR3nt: TGTGCCTGGAGTCGAACATACTCCTACGAGCAGTACTTC
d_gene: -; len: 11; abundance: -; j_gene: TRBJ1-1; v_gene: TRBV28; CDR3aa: CASTLGAEAFF; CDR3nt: TGTGCCAGCACCCTAGGAGCGGAAGCTTTCTTT
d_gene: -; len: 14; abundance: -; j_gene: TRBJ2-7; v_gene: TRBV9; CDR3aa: CASSVGAPAYEQYF; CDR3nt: TGTGCCAGCAGCGTAGGTGCACCCGCCTACGAGCAGTACTTC
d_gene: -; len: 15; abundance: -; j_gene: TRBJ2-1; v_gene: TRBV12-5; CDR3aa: CASGSDGSSYNEQFF; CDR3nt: TGTGCTAGTGGTTCGGACGGATCTTCCTACAATGAGCAGTTCTTC
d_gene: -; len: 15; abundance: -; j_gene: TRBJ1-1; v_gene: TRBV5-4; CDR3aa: CASSGRTVAFTEAFF; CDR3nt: TGTGCCAGCAGCGGTCGGACAGTTGCATTCACTGAAGCTTTCTTT
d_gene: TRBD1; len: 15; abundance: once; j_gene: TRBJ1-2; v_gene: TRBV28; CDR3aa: CASSTLQGSVNGYTF; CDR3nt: TGTGCCAGCAGTACTCTACAGGGGAGCGTAAATGGCTACACCTTC
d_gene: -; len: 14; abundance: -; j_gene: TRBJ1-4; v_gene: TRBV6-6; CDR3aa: CASSSLGVNEKLFF; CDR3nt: TGTGCCAGCAGTTCCTTGGGGGTTAATGAAAAACTGTTTTTT
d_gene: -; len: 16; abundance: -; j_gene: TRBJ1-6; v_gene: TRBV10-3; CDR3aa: CAISEEQVGWNSPLHF; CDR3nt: TGTGCCATCAGTGAGGAACAGGTTGGATGGAATTCACCCCTCCACTTT
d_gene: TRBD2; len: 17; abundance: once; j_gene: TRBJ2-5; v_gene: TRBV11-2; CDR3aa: CASSPVGLAGGSSTQYF; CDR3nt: TGTGCCAGCAGCCCTGTGGGTCTAGCGGGGGGCTCATCGACCCAGTACTTC
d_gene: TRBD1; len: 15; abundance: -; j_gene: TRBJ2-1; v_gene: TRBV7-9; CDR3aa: CASSTQGVSGNEQFF; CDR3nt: TGTGCCAGCAGCACACAGGGGGTATCAGGCAATGAGCAGTTCTTC
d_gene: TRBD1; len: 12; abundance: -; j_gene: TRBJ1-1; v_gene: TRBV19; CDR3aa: CASSLRDRVAFF; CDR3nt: TGTGCCAGTAGCCTCCGGGACAGGGTTGCTTTCTTT
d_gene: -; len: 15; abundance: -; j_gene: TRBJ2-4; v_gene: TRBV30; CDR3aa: CAWSARFRGKNIQYF; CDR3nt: TGTGCCTGGAGCGCCCGGTTCCGAGGCAAAAACATTCAGTACTTC
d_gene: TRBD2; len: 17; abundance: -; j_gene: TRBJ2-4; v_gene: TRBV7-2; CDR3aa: CASRAGTSGGARGIQYF; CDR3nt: TGTGCCAGCAGGGCAGGGACTAGCGGGGGGGCCAGGGGCATTCAGTACTTC
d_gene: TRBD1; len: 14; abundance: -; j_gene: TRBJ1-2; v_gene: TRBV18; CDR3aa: CASSHPGTGYGYTF; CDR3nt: TGTGCCAGCTCACACCCAGGGACAGGGTATGGCTACACCTTC
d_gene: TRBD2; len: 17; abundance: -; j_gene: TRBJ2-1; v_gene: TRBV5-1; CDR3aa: CASSASSLAGGRNEQFF; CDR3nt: TGCGCCAGCAGCGCTTCCTCACTAGCGGGGGGAAGGAATGAGCAGTTCTTC